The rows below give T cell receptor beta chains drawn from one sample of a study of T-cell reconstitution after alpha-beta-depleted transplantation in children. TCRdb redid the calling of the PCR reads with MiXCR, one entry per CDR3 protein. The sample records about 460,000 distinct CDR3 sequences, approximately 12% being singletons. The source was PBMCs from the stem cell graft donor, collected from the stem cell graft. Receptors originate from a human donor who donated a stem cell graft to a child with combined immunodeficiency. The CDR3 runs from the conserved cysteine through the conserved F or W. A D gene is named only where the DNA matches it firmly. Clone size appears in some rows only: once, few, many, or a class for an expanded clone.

cdr3_aa: CASSGNRDLQETQYF
cdr3_nt: TGTGCCAGCAGCGGAAACCGGGACCTACAGGAGACCCAGTACTTC
j_call: TRBJ2-5
d_call: -
v_call: TRBV9
clone_size: -

cdr3_aa: CSARFVRGRLGRDNEQFF
cdr3_nt: TGCAGTGCTAGATTCGTCCGGGGGCGCCTTGGGCGGGACAATGAGCAGTTCTTC
j_call: TRBJ2-1
d_call: -
v_call: TRBV20-1
clone_size: -

cdr3_aa: CASRLRQGERDTQYF
cdr3_nt: TGTGCCAGCAGGCTCCGGCAGGGAGAGAGAGATACGCAGTATTTT
j_call: TRBJ2-3
d_call: -
v_call: TRBV12-3/TRBV12-4
clone_size: many

cdr3_aa: CASSYASRRQKSYYEQYF
cdr3_nt: TGTGCCAGCAGTTACGCGTCACGACGACAGAAATCTTACTACGAGCAGTACTTC
j_call: TRBJ2-7
d_call: -
v_call: TRBV6-2/TRBV6-3
clone_size: -

cdr3_aa: CASSLGLAGDIEQFF
cdr3_nt: TGTGCCAGCAGCCTAGGACTAGCGGGAGACATTGAGCAGTTCTTC
j_call: TRBJ2-1
d_call: TRBD2
v_call: TRBV7-2
clone_size: many

cdr3_aa: CASSSGGSVYNEQFF
cdr3_nt: TGTGCCAGCAGCTCAGGGGGCTCGGTCTACAATGAGCAGTTCTTC
j_call: TRBJ2-1
d_call: TRBD1
v_call: TRBV7-2
clone_size: many

cdr3_aa: CASSLGSGAFSSYEQYF
cdr3_nt: TGTGCCAGCAGCTTGGGATCGGGAGCGTTTAGCTCCTACGAGCAGTACTTC
j_call: TRBJ2-7
d_call: -
v_call: TRBV7-9
clone_size: few

cdr3_aa: CASRHPGQLFSVF
cdr3_nt: TGTGCCAGCAGGCATCCGGGACAGTTGTTCTCGGTCTTC
j_call: TRBJ2-1
d_call: TRBD1
v_call: TRBV7-9
clone_size: few

cdr3_aa: CATSDVREGETQYF
cdr3_nt: TGTGCCACCAGTGATGTTAGGGAAGGGGAGACCCAGTACTTC
j_call: TRBJ2-5
d_call: -
v_call: TRBV24-1
clone_size: -

cdr3_aa: CASSLVGISTDTQYF
cdr3_nt: TGTGCCAGCAGCTTAGTTGGGATTAGCACAGATACGCAGTATTTT
j_call: TRBJ2-3
d_call: -
v_call: TRBV7-2
clone_size: many

cdr3_aa: CASSRQREGLREQYF
cdr3_nt: TGTGCCAGCAGCCGACAGCGGGAGGGCCTTCGGGAGCAGTACTTC
j_call: TRBJ2-7
d_call: TRBD2
v_call: TRBV11-3
clone_size: -

cdr3_aa: CASSLPPGGGELFF
cdr3_nt: TGTGCCAGCAGTCTACCCCCGGGGGGCGGGGAGCTGTTTTTT
j_call: TRBJ2-2
d_call: TRBD2
v_call: TRBV27
clone_size: few

cdr3_aa: CASSLLLRGSAYEQYF
cdr3_nt: TGCGCCAGCAGCTTGCTGCTACGCGGGAGCGCCTACGAGCAGTACTTC
j_call: TRBJ2-7
d_call: TRBD2
v_call: TRBV5-1
clone_size: -

cdr3_aa: CASSTTLTGASYNEQFF
cdr3_nt: TGTGCCAGCAGCACAACCCTAACAGGGGCCAGCTACAATGAGCAGTTCTTC
j_call: TRBJ2-1
d_call: TRBD1
v_call: TRBV13
clone_size: -

cdr3_aa: CASGTDQETQYF
cdr3_nt: TGCGCCAGCGGTACAGACCAAGAGACCCAGTACTTC
j_call: TRBJ2-5
d_call: -
v_call: TRBV5-1
clone_size: -

cdr3_aa: CASSLNRGATEAFF
cdr3_nt: TGCGCCAGCAGCTTGAACAGGGGGGCCACTGAAGCTTTCTTT
j_call: TRBJ1-1
d_call: TRBD1
v_call: TRBV5-1
clone_size: few

cdr3_aa: CASSPHRDSSTDTQYF
cdr3_nt: TGTGCCAGCAGCCCCCACCGGGACAGTAGCACAGATACGCAGTATTTT
j_call: TRBJ2-3
d_call: TRBD1
v_call: TRBV3-1
clone_size: many

cdr3_aa: CSVEEGQGNYGYTF
cdr3_nt: TGCAGCGTTGAAGAGGGGCAGGGGAACTATGGCTACACCTTC
j_call: TRBJ1-2
d_call: -
v_call: TRBV29-1
clone_size: -

cdr3_aa: CASSFRDRGGTGELFF
cdr3_nt: TGTGCCAGCAGTTTCCGGGACAGGGGCGGCACCGGGGAGCTGTTTTTT
j_call: TRBJ2-2
d_call: TRBD1
v_call: TRBV12-3/TRBV12-4
clone_size: few

cdr3_aa: CASSHRTGLYEQYF
cdr3_nt: TGTGCCAGCAGCCACAGGACAGGGTTATACGAGCAGTACTTC
j_call: TRBJ2-7
d_call: TRBD1
v_call: TRBV7-2
clone_size: few

cdr3_aa: CASSVETASSYNSPLHF
cdr3_nt: TGTGCCAGCAGCGTAGAGACAGCGAGCTCCTATAATTCACCCCTCCACTTT
j_call: TRBJ1-6
d_call: -
v_call: TRBV9
clone_size: -

cdr3_aa: CASSAGTPLYNEQFF
cdr3_nt: TGTGCCAGCAGCGCCGGGACCCCTTTATACAATGAGCAGTTCTTC
j_call: TRBJ2-1
d_call: -
v_call: TRBV2
clone_size: many

cdr3_aa: CASSQGGRALYGYTF
cdr3_nt: TGTGCCAGCAGCCAAGGTGGCAGGGCCCTATATGGCTACACCTTC
j_call: TRBJ1-2
d_call: -
v_call: TRBV3-1
clone_size: few

cdr3_aa: CASSLVPGVMETQYF
cdr3_nt: TGTGCCAGCAGTTTGGTCCCAGGGGTGATGGAGACCCAGTACTTC
j_call: TRBJ2-5
d_call: -
v_call: TRBV12-3/TRBV12-4
clone_size: -

cdr3_aa: CASSTDLSYNEQFF
cdr3_nt: TGTGCCAGCAGTACGGACCTCTCCTACAATGAGCAGTTCTTC
j_call: TRBJ2-1
d_call: -
v_call: TRBV6-1
clone_size: few

cdr3_aa: CASGHPREQYF
cdr3_nt: TGTGCTAGTGGTCACCCACGCGAGCAGTACTTC
j_call: TRBJ2-7
d_call: -
v_call: TRBV12-5
clone_size: few

cdr3_aa: CASSLIQGQETQYF
cdr3_nt: TGTGCCAGCAGTTTGATACAGGGCCAAGAGACCCAGTACTTC
j_call: TRBJ2-5
d_call: -
v_call: TRBV6-2/TRBV6-3
clone_size: few

cdr3_aa: CASSFRRTGGAYLAYEQYF
cdr3_nt: TGTGCCAGCAGTTTCCGAAGGACAGGGGGCGCGTACCTGGCCTACGAGCAGTACTTC
j_call: TRBJ2-7
d_call: TRBD1
v_call: TRBV28
clone_size: few

cdr3_aa: CASSLGRGKFF
cdr3_nt: TGTGCCAGCAGCTTGGGGAGGGGGAAGTTCTTC
j_call: TRBJ2-1
d_call: -
v_call: TRBV5-6
clone_size: many

cdr3_aa: CASSLVSGLNTGELFF
cdr3_nt: TGTGCCAGCAGCTTAGTATCTGGGTTGAACACCGGGGAGCTGTTTTTT
j_call: TRBJ2-2
d_call: -
v_call: TRBV11-2
clone_size: few